The TCR beta chain under discussion was sequenced for a study of blood T cell repertoires in COVID-19. Study-level background: Spain, Italy and the United States supplied samples that represented acute and convalescent COVID-19. From T cells, B-cell-depleted T cells, or PBMCs came the material, which was cDNA or gDNA.

The CDR3 totals 17 residues. V trimming: 5 bases; J trimming: 2 bases; junction bases outside the gene matches: 6. Germline V gene sequence: CDR1 ENHRY, CDR2 SYGVKD. How the authors handled the data: Amplification of reference gene primers provided the estimated nucleated cell counts. Profiling relied on immunoSEQ multiplex PCR, and the TCRdb table lists in-frame clones only, not all of them. That table is the source of V, J and clone size, and D and trimming were worked out from the DNA. Counted here are about 34,000 clones, 80% occurring once; the ten biggest clones make up around 15%. This sequence joins TRBV10-3 and TRBJ2-2; 12 positions match TRBD2. This TCR came from a woman in her 70s with acute or convalescent COVID-19. The sample consisted of peripheral blood. CDR3 sequence: CAISYRLAGANTGELFF. CDR3 DNA sequence: TGTGCCATCAGTTATAGACTAGCGGGGGCCAACACCGGGGAGCTGTTTTTT.